The 11 T cell receptor beta chains listed next were all sequenced from one sample in a study of vaccination effects on CD4 cells after COVID-19. Expansion of antigen-specific CD4+ T cells with viral peptide pools was carried out by the ViraFEST assay before sequencing. Having been cultured for roughly 10 days, the cells underwent CD4+ T cell isolation. The method was immunoSEQ multiplex PCR; TCRdb's version includes in-frame clones alone and lacks a portion of them. Of 50,000 to 65,000 clones in the sample, roughly 79% were seen once. No antigens are known for them. Specimen: CD4+ T cells from PBMCs cultured with HCoV-229E spike peptides, collected before COVID-19 vaccination. The receptor source for this set is a human donor who received a COVID-19 vaccine.

V usage is TRBV10-3 and J usage is TRBJ1-5; TRBD1 matches 8 bases. Per the germline V gene, CDR1 is ENHRY and CDR2 is SYGVKD. V was pared by 9 bases and J by 5 bases, with 6 bases of the junction left unmatched. The CDR3 runs 13 residues. The CDR3 DNA sequence: TGTGCCATAGCGACAGGGGAGGATCAGCCCCAGCATTTT. Its protein is CAIATGEDQPQHF.

In DNA form, the CDR3 reads TGTGCCAGCAGTTACGCATCAGGGGTGGCCGAAAAACTGTTTTTT. This translates into CASSYASGVAEKLFF. The chain carries TRBV6-5 and TRBJ1-4, with a weak D call TRBD1 (6 bases). Germline values: CDR1 MNHEY, CDR2 SVGAGI. V was cut by 2 bases and J by 8 bases, with 15 bases left in between. This CDR3 spans 15 amino acids.

The rearrangement links TRBV6-2 or TRBV6-3 to TRBJ2-3, with D uncertain. This CDR3 is built from 14 residues. Looked up from germline, CDR1 is MNHEY and CDR2 is SVGEGT. V dropped 3 bases and J dropped 4 bases, with 11 bases sitting between them. The CDR3 bases are TGTGCCAGCAGTTATTATGGGTTGTCAGATACGCAGTATTTT. This gives the protein CASSYYGLSDTQYF.

The chain combines TRBV3-1 (or the pseudogene TRBV3-2) with TRBJ2-3; D perhaps matches TRBD1 (5 bases). The CDR3 contains 15 residues. V was pared by 4 bases and J by 5 bases, with 16 bases between. Per the germline V gene, CDR1 is LGHDT and CDR2 is YNNKEL (reference sequence). CDR3 DNA sequence: TGTGCCAGCAGCCCCCGGGTGGGGCAGATAGATACGCAGTATTTT. This translates into CASSPRVGQIDTQYF.

This chain links TRBV14 with TRBJ1-1; D is ambiguous. V lost 0 bases and J 5 bases, leaving 7 bases between the germline ends. The germline V gene encodes CDR1 SGHDN and CDR2 FVKESK. The CDR3 covers 13 residues. The CDR3 DNA reads as TGTGCCAGCAGCCAAGATCTGGTAACTGAAGCTTTCTTT. This translates into CASSQDLVTEAFF.

The chain recombines TRBV10-1 with TRBJ2-1; the D gene is possibly TRBD1 (6 bases). Germline CDR1 and CDR2: WNHNN and SYGVQD (reference sequence). V lost 2 bases and J 7 bases, leaving 12 bases between the germline ends. CDR3 length: 14 amino acids. The CDR3 DNA reads TGCGCCAGCAGTGAGGGGCAGGGGACGAATGAGCAGTTCTTC. This codes for CASSEGQGTNEQFF.

The CDR3: CASSFISQTGELFF. The CDR3 DNA reads as TGCGCCAGCAGCTTTATAAGCCAAACCGGGGAGCTGTTTTTT. This sequence joins TRBV5-1 and TRBJ2-2; no definite D call. With 2 bases removed from V and 5 bases from J, the gap between germline ends came to 10 bases. The length of the CDR3 is 14 residues. Looked up from germline, CDR1 is SGHRS and CDR2 is YFSETQ.

This CDR3 is CASSLTGVGTGELFF. In DNA, the CDR3 is TGCGCCAGCAGCTTGACAGGGGTTGGCACCGGGGAGCTGTTTTTT. The chain couples TRBV5-1 to TRBJ2-2, with 7 positions matching TRBD1. The CDR3 extends over 15 amino acids. V gave up 1 base and J gave up 4 bases; unmatched junction bases: 4. Germline loops: CDR1 SGHRS, CDR2 YFSETQ.

The V call is TRBV5-1, the J call TRBJ2-3; D uncertain. CDR1 and CDR2 from the germline V gene are SGHRS and YFSETQ. The germline V and J ends were trimmed by 0 bases and 3 bases, with 11 bases remaining between them. The CDR3 runs to 15 residues. In DNA form, the CDR3 reads TGCGCCAGCAGCTTGGAGGGCTATTGGACAGATACGCAGTATTTT. Its translation is CASSLEGYWTDTQYF.

This chain uses TRBV10-2 with TRBJ1-2; D unclear. Germline V gene lookup returns CDR1 WSHSY and CDR2 SAAADI. With 7 bases removed from V and 4 bases from J, the gap between germline ends came to 13 bases. The CDR3 length is 13 residues. CDR3 DNA: TGCGCCAGCATGGTACCGAGCGGCTATGGCTACACCTTC. Protein product: CASMVPSGYGYTF.

The rearrangement joins TRBV6-5 to TRBJ1-2, with D hard to call. CDR3 length: 13 amino acids. The ends were cut back, 4 bases at V and 4 bases at J, with 10 bases in the middle. Germline-derived CDR1 and CDR2 are MNHEY and SVGAGI. Here the CDR3 reads CASSLDGLYGYTF. For the CDR3, the DNA is TGTGCCAGCAGTTTGGACGGTCTCTATGGCTACACCTTC.